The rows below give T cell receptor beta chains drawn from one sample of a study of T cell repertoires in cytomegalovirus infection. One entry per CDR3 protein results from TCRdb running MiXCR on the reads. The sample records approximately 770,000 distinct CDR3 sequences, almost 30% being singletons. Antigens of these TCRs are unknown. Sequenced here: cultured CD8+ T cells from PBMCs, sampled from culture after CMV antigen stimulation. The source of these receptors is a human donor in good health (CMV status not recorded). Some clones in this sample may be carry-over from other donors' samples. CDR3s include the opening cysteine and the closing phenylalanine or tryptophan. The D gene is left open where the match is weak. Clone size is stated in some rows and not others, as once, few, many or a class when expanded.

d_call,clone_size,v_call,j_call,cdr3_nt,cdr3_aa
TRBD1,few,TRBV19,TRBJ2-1,TGTGCCAGTAGTACTTCCGGGACAGTAGGTTATGAGCAGTTCTTC,CASSTSGTVGYEQFF
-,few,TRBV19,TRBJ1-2,TGTGCCAGCAGACCCCCGGAGGCATTCGGCTATGGCTACACCTTC,CASRPPEAFGYGYTF
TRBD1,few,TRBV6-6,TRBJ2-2,TGTGCCAGCAGACCCATTACGGGACAGGGGAACACCGGGGAGCTGTTTTTT,CASRPITGQGNTGELFF
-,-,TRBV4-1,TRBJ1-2,TGCGCCAGCAGCCAAGAAGGGCAGGGTGTTAACTATGGCTACACCTTC,CASSQEGQGVNYGYTF
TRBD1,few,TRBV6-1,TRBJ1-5,TGTGCCAGCAGTGAAGTTTCGGGACAGGTGCCATATCAGCCCCAGCATTTT,CASSEVSGQVPYQPQHF
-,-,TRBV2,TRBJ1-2,TGTGCCAGCAGTGAAGCTCCCCCTAACTATGGCTACACCTTC,CASSEAPPNYGYTF
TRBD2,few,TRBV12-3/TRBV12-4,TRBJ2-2,TGTGCCAGCAGTTTGGGGACTACACCAAGCCGAAACACCGGGGAGCTGTTTTTT,CASSLGTTPSRNTGELFF
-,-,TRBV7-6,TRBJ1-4,TGTGCCAGCAGCTTAGGGGAACTCCCTTCGGAAAAACTGTTTTTT,CASSLGELPSEKLFF
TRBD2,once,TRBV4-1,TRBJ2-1,TGCGCCAGCAGCCAAGAGGAGCGGGGGGGCGAAATTGAGCAGTTCTTC,CASSQEERGGEIEQFF
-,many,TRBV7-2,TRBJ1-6,TGTGCCAGCAGCTTAAGGGGTCAGGGTGGCTATAATTCACCCCTCCACTTT,CASSLRGQGGYNSPLHF
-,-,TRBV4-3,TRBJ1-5,TGCGCCAGCAGCCAAGTAGAGGGGGATCAGCCCCAGCATTTT,CASSQVEGDQPQHF
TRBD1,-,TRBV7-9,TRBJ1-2,TGTGCCAGCACCCTCCCGGGACAGGGTTTCGAAGGCTACACCTTC,CASTLPGQGFEGYTF
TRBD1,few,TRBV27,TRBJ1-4,TGTGCCAGCAGTTTAGTCGGACAGGGTCCTACTAATGAAAAACTGTTTTTT,CASSLVGQGPTNEKLFF
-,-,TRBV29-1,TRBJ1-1,TGCAGCACTCGTGGGGGTCGGAACACTGAAGCTTTCTTT,CSTRGGRNTEAFF
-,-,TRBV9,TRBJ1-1,TGTGCCAGCAGCGGCCCGGGAGCGAACACTGAAGCTTTCTTT,CASSGPGANTEAFF
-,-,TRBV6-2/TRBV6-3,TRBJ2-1,TGTGCCAGCAGTTACACGGGACTCTCTAACAATGAGCAGTTCTTC,CASSYTGLSNNEQFF
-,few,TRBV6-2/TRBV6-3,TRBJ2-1,TGTGCCACCTTAAGGTGGGGGACGGGGGATGAGCAGTTCTTC,CATLRWGTGDEQFF
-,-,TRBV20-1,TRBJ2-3,TGCAGTGCTAGAGATAGGTGGGGGGAGACAGATACGCAGTATTTT,CSARDRWGETDTQYF
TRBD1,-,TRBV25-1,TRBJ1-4,TGTGCCAGCAGTGAGACAGGGGCAACTAATGAAAAACTGTTTTTT,CASSETGATNEKLFF
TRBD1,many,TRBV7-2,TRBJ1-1,TGTGCCAGCAGCCCAACAGGGGGATTGTTTATAACTGAAGCTTTCTTT,CASSPTGGLFITEAFF
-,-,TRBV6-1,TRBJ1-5,TGTGCCAGCAGTGAAGCAACAAGAGGGCATCAGCCCCAGCATTTT,CASSEATRGHQPQHF
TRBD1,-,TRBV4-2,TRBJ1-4,TGTGCCAGCAGCCGAGGACAGGGGCCTGAAAAACTGTTTTTT,CASSRGQGPEKLFF
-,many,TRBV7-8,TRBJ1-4,TGTGCCAGCAGCTTACCTCTTGGGACGGAAACTGCAACTAATGAAAAACTGTTTTTT,CASSLPLGTETATNEKLFF
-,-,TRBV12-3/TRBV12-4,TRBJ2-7,TGTGCCAGCAGTTCCAGGGGACCAGACTACGAGCAGTACTTC,CASSSRGPDYEQYF
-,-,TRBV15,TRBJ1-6,TGTGCCACCAGCAGAACCGGGGGGGGCGATTCACCCCTCCACTTT,CATSRTGGGDSPLHF
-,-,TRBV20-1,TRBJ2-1,TGCAGTGCTAGAAAGGACAGTCAGAATGAGCAGTTCTTC,CSARKDSQNEQFF
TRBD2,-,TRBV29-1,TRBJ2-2,TGCAGCGTGCCCGGGAGGGCGGGGGGGCACACCGGGGAGCTGTTTTTT,CSVPGRAGGHTGELFF
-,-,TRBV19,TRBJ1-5,TGTGCCAGTAGTATGCAGTCAAGAGGTCAGCCCCAGCATTTT,CASSMQSRGQPQHF
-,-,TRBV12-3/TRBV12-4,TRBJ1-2,TGTGCCAGCAGTTTAGCCTCCCAGGGAAACGGCTACACCTTC,CASSLASQGNGYTF
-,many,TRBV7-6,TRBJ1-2,TGTGCCAGCAGCTTAGGGGAGGGAAGGGATGGCTACACCTTC,CASSLGEGRDGYTF
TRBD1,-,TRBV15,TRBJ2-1,TGTGCCACCAGCAGAGAGGCACAGGGGACAGCTGCTTACAATGAGCAGTTCTTC,CATSREAQGTAAYNEQFF
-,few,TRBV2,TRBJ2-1,TGTGCCAGCACCGAAATAGGGGGGCCTTCCTACAATGAGCAGTTCTTC,CASTEIGGPSYNEQFF
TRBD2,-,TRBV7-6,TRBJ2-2,TGTGCCAGCAGCTTATTTGCTAGCGGGGCCCCCACCGGGGAGCTGTTTTTT,CASSLFASGAPTGELFF
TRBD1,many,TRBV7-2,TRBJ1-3,TGTGCCAGCAGCCCCGACAGGGACGGTGGAAACACCATATATTTT,CASSPDRDGGNTIYF
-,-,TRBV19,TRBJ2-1,TGTGCCAGTAGTATAGCCCCCAGCTACAATGAGCAGTTCTTC,CASSIAPSYNEQFF
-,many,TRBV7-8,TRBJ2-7,TGTGCCAGCAGCTTAGCGCAGGGATACGAGCAGTACTTC,CASSLAQGYEQYF
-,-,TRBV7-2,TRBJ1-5,TGTGCCAGCATCCTCCGGTGGTCGGTGACGGGGCAGCCCCAGCATTTT,CASILRWSVTGQPQHF
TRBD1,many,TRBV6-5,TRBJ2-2,TGTGCCAGCAGTCCCGAGGGACAGGTCGGAACCGGGGAGCTGTTTTTT,CASSPEGQVGTGELFF
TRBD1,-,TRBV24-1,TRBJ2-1,TGTGCGATAAGACAGGGGGAGTACAATGAGCAGTTCTTC,CAIRQGEYNEQFF
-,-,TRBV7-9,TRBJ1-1,TGTGCCAGCAGCTTCCCCGGGGGGCGGAAGAACACTGAAGCTTTCTTT,CASSFPGGRKNTEAFF